A single T cell receptor beta chain is shown here with its context. What it binds is unknown. The germline V gene has CDR1 SGHRS and CDR2 YFSETQ. The CDR3 sequence is 14 residues long. The J segment lost 10 bases and the V segment lost 0 bases, leaving 6 bases of the junction unmatched. The data stem from a study of shared clonotypes between healthy human individuals. Study-wide findings and caveats: The diversity represented, both genetic and in exposure history, was limited by few donors. The study found roughly 5% of naive CD4 clonotypes shared across a few donors. Generation of non-shared clonotypes was less probable than generation of clonotypes shared by all four donors.

Replicate PCRs from sorted subsets contained roughly 190 ng DNA, which is approximately 30,000 T cell genomes. Data came from immunoSEQ multiplex PCR; TCRdb stores just in-frame clones and leaves some out. The sample lists 550,000 to 850,000 clones, 55% to 80% occurring once. The sequence came from a woman in her twenties or thirties in good health. V gene TRBV5-1 combines with J gene TRBJ1-3; TRBD1 matches 8 bases. Input material: memory CD4+ T cells sorted from blood. Specified subset: CD45RA-negative fraction. The CDR3 sequence: CASSLGTGTVTIYF. Here the CDR3 DNA reads TGCGCCAGCAGCTTGGGGACAGGGACCGTGACCATATATTTT.